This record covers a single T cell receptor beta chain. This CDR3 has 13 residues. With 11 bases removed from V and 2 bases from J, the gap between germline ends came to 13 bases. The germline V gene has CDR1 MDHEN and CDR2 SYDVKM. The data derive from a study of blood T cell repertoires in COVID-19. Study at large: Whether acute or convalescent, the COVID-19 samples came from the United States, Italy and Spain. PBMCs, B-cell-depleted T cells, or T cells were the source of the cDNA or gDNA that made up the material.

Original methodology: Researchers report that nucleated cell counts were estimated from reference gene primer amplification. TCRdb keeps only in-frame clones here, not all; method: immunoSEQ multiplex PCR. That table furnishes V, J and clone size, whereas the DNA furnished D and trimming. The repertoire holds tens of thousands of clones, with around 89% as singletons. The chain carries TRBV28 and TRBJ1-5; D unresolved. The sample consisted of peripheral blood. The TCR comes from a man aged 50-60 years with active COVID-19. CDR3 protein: CASRWGGNQPQHF. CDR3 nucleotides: TGTGCCTCAAGGTGGGGAGGCAATCAGCCCCAGCATTTT.